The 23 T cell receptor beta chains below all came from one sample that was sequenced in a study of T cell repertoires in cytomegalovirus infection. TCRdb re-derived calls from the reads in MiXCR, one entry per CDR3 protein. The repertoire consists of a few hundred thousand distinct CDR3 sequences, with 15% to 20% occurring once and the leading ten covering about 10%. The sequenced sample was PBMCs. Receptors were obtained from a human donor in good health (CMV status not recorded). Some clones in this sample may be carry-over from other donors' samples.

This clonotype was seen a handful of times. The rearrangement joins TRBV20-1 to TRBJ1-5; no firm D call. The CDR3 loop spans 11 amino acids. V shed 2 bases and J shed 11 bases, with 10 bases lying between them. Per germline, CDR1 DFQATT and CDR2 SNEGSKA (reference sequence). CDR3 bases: TGCAGTGCTAGAACGGGTCCAGCCCAGCATTTT. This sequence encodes CSARTGPAQHF.

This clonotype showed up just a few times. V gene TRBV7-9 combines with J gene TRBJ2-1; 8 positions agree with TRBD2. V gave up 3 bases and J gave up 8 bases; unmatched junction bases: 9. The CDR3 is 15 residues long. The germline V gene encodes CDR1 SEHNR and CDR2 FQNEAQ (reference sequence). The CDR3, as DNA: TGTGCCAGCAGCTTCGGTCCGGCGGGAGGAGATGAGCAGTTCTTC. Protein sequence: CASSFGPAGGDEQFF. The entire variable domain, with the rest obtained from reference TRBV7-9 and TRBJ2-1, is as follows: DTGVSQNPRHKITKRGQNVTFRCDPISEHNRLYWYRQTLGQGPEFLTYFQNEAQLEKSRLLSDRFSAERPKGSFSTLEIQRTEQGDSAMYLCASSFGPAGGDEQFFGPGTRLTVL.

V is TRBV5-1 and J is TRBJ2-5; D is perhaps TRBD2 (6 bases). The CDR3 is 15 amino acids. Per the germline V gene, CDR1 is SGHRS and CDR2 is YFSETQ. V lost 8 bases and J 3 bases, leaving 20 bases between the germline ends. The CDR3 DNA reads TGCGCCAGTCACGCCAACTCAGCGGGCGAAGAGACCCAGTACTTC. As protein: CASHANSAGEETQYF.

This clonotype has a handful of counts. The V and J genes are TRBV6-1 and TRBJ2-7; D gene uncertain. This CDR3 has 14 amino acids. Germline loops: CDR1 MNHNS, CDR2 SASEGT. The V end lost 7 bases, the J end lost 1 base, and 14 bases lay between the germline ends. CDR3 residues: CASTREAASYEQYF. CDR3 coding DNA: TGTGCCAGCACCCGTGAGGCGGCGTCCTACGAGCAGTACTTC.

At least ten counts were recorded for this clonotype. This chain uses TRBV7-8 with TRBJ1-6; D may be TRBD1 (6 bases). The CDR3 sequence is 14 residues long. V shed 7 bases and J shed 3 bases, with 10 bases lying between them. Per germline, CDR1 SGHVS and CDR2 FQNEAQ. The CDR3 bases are TGTGCCAGCACTCCGGGACACTATAATTCACCCCTCCACTTT. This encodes CASTPGHYNSPLHF.

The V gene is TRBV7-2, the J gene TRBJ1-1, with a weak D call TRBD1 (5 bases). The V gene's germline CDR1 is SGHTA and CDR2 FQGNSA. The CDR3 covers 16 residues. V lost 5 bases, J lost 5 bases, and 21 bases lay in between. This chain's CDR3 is CASSPRGGSSRTEAFF. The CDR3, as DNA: TGTGCCAGCAGCCCCCGGGGGGGTTCGTCTCGGACTGAAGCTTTCTTT.

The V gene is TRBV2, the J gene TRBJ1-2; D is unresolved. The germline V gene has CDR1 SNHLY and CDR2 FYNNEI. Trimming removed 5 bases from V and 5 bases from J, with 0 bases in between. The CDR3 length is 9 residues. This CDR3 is CASSYGYTF. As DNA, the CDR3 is TGTGCCAGCAGTTATGGCTACACCTTC.

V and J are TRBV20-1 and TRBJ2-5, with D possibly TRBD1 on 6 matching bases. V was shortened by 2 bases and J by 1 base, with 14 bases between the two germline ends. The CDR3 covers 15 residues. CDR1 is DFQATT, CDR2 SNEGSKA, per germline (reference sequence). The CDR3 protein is CSARPPGQLQETQYF. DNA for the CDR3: TGCAGTGCTAGACCCCCTGGACAGCTCCAAGAGACCCAGTACTTC.

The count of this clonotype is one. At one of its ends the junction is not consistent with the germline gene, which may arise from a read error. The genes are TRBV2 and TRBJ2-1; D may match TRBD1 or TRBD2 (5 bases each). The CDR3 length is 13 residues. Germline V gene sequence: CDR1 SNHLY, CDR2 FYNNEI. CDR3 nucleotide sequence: TGTGCCAGCAGTGAACAATGGGGGAATGTGCAGTTCTTC. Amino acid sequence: CASSEQWGNVQFF.

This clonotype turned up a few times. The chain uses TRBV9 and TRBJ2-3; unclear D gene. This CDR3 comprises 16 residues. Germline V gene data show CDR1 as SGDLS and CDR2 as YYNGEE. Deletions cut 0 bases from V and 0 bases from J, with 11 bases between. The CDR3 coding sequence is TGTGCCAGCAGCGTAGGCCAAGGTCCGAGCACAGATACGCAGTATTTT. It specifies CASSVGQGPSTDTQYF.

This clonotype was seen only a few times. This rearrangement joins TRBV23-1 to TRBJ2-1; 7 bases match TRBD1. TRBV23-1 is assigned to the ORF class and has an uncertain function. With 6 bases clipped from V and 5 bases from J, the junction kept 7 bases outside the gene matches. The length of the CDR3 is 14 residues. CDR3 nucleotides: TGCGCCAGCAGGAAACGACAGGGAGACAATGAGCAGTTCTTC. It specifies CASRKRQGDNEQFF.

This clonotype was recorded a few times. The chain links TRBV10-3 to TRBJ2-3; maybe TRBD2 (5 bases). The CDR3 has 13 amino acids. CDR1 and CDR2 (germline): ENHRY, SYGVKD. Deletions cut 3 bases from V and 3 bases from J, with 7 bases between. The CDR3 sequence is CAISEGLTDTQYF. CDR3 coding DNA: TGTGCCATCAGTGAAGGACTGACAGATACGCAGTATTTT.

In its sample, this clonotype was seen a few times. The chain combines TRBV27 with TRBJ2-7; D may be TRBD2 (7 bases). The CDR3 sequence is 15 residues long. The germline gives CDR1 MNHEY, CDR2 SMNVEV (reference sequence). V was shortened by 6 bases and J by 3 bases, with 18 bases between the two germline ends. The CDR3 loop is CASRQRGGQDYEQYF. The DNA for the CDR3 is TGTGCCAGCAGGCAAAGGGGGGGGCAAGACTACGAGCAGTACTTC.

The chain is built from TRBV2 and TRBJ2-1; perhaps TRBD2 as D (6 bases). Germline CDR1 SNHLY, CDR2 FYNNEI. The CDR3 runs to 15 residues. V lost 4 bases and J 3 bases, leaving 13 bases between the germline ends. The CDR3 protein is CASSGSAGIYNEQFF. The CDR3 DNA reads TGTGCCAGCAGTGGGTCGGCGGGGATCTACAATGAGCAGTTCTTC.

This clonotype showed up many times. The CDR3 reads CSARSMGTPNTEAFF. CDR3 coding DNA: TGCAGTGCTAGATCGATGGGGACACCGAACACTGAAGCTTTCTTT. The chain combines TRBV20-1 with TRBJ1-1, with D tentatively TRBD1 (6 bases). The CDR3 loop spans 15 amino acids. Germline values: CDR1 DFQATT, CDR2 SNEGSKA (reference sequence). V was trimmed by 2 bases and J by 1 base, leaving 14 bases between them.

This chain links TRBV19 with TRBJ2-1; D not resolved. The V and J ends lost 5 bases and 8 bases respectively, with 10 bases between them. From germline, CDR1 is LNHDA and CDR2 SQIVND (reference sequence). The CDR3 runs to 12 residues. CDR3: CASSDLVHEQFF. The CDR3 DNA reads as TGTGCCAGTAGTGATCTAGTCCATGAGCAGTTCTTC.

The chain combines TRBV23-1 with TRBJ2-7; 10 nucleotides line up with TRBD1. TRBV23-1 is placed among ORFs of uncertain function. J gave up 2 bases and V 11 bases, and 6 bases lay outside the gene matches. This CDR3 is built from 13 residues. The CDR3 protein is CAGRDRGPYEQYF. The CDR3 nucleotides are TGCGCCGGCCGGGACAGGGGACCCTACGAGCAGTACTTC.

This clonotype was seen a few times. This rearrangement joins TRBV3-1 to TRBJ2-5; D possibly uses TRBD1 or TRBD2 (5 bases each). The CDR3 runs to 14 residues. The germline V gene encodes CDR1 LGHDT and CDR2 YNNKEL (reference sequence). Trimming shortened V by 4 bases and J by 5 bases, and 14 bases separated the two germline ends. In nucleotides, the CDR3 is TGTGCCAGCAGCCCCCGGACGAGGGGCGAGACCCAGTACTTC. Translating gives CASSPRTRGETQYF.

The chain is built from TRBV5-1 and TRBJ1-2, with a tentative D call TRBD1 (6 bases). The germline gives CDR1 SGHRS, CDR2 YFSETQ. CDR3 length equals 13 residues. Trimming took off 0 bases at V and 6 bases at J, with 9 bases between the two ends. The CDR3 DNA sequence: TGCGCCAGCAGCTTGGCAGGGGATGATGGCTACACCTTC. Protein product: CASSLAGDDGYTF.

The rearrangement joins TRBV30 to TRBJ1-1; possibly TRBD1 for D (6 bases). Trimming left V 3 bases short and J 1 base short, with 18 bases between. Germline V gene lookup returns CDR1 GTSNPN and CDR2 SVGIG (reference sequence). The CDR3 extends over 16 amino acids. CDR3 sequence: CAWSGPKTGTNTEAFF. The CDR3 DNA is TGTGCCTGGAGCGGGCCGAAAACAGGGACGAACACTGAAGCTTTCTTT.

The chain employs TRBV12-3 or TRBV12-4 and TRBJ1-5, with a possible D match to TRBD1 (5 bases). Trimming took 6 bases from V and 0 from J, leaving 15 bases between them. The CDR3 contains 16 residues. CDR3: CASSITGLYSNQPQHF. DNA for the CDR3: TGTGCCAGCAGCATTACAGGCCTTTATAGCAATCAGCCCCAGCATTTT.

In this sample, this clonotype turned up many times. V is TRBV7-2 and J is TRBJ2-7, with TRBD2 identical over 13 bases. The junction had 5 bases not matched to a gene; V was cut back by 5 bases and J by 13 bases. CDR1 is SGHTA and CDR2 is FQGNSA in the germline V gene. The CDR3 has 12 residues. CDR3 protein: CASSPGLAGRYF. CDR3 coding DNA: TGTGCCAGCAGCCCGGGACTAGCGGGGCGCTACTTC. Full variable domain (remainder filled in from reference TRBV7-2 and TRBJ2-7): GAGVSQSPSNKVTEKGKDVELRCDPISGHTALYWYRQSLGQGLEFLIYFQGNSAPDKSGLPSDRFSAERTGGSVSTLTIQRTQQEDSAVYLCASSPGLAGRYFGPGTRLTVT.

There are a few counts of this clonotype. The CDR3 loop reads CASGYLAGDIYNEQFF. DNA for the CDR3: TGTGCTAGTGGATATCTAGCGGGAGATATCTACAATGAGCAGTTCTTC. The chain uses TRBV12-5 and TRBJ2-1; 10 bases are a match to TRBD2. CDR1 and CDR2 (germline): LGHNT, FRNRAP. The CDR3 runs 16 residues. With V trimmed by 6 bases and J by 3 bases, 8 bases remained unmatched.